These 22 T cell receptor beta chains were all obtained from the same sample, sequenced in a study of blood T cell repertoires in COVID-19. Only in-frame clones appear in the TCRdb table, and some are missing; sequencing was by immunoSEQ multiplex PCR. Among 200,000 to 300,000 clones listed, approximately 86% were seen once. Sequencing input: peripheral blood. The receptor set was obtained from a man between 25 and 39 years old with active or convalescent COVID-19.

The chain links TRBV15 to TRBJ1-5; D may be TRBD1 (5 bases). The ends were cut back, 3 bases at V and 7 bases at J, with 10 bases in the middle. The CDR3 totals 13 residues. In germline, CDR1 is LNHNV, CDR2 YYDKDF (reference sequence). The CDR3 DNA reads TGTGCCACCAGCAGCTCTGGGGGGCAGCCCCAGCATTTT. It translates to CATSSSGGQPQHF.

This chain connects TRBV7-2 to TRBJ1-2; D gene unclear. Germline CDR1 SGHTA, CDR2 FQGNSA. The CDR3 is 15 residues long. Deletions cut 5 bases from V and 4 bases from J, with 17 bases between. The DNA for the CDR3 is TGTGCCAGCAGCCCCCCGGGGTCTGAGGGCTATGGCTACACCTTC. This encodes CASSPPGSEGYGYTF.

The genes are TRBV9 and TRBJ2-2; 14 positions agree with TRBD2. Losses at the gene ends were 4 bases for V and 7 bases for J; bases not matched to a gene: 9. The CDR3 length is 17 residues. CDR1 is SGDLS, CDR2 YYNGEE, per germline. CDR3 in DNA: TGTGCCAGCAGCCCCCGACTAGCGGGGGGGTTGGGCGGGGAGCTGTTTTTT. Its translation: CASSPRLAGGLGGELFF.

This clone occurred a few times. V is TRBV4-3 and J is TRBJ1-6; 8 nucleotides agree with TRBD1. This CDR3 region has 16 residues. Germline V lookup: CDR1 LGHNA, CDR2 YSLEER. Unmatched junction bases numbered 5, after V lost 2 bases and J lost 5 bases. The CDR3 protein is CASSQNQGADNSPLHF. CDR3 DNA: TGCGCCAGCAGCCAAAACCAGGGGGCGGATAATTCACCCCTCCACTTT.

This sequence joins TRBV5-4 and TRBJ1-2, with 9 bases that match TRBD1. The germline V gene encodes CDR1 SGHNT and CDR2 YYREEE (reference sequence). J gave up 6 bases and V 4 bases, and 16 bases lay outside the gene matches. CDR3 size: 17 residues. In nucleotides, the CDR3 is TGTGCCAGCAGCAACCCGGGTGCGGGACAGGGTTTCGATGGCTACACCTTC. As protein: CASSNPGAGQGFDGYTF.

This chain uses TRBV7-6 with TRBJ1-5; the match to TRBD1 covers 7 bases. The germline gives CDR1 SGHVS, CDR2 FNYEAQ. The CDR3 spans 15 residues. Trimming took 1 base from V and 3 from J; bases not matched to a gene: 3. The DNA for the CDR3 is TGTGCCAGCAGCTTAGAGACAGGGTTCAATCAGCCCCAGCATTTT. Translation gives CASSLETGFNQPQHF. The full variable domain, completed using reference TRBV7-6 and TRBJ1-5, is GAGVSQSPRYKVTKRGQDVALRCDPISGHVSLYWYRQALGQGPEFLTYFNYEAQQDKSGLPNDRFSAERPEGSISTLTIQRTEQRDSAMYRCASSLETGFNQPQHFGDGTRLSIL.

The chain is built from TRBV2 and TRBJ2-5; D is unresolved. The CDR3 totals 13 residues. The germline gives CDR1 SNHLY, CDR2 FYNNEI. V lost 2 bases and J lost 5, with 9 bases in between. The CDR3 region is CASSELRAETQYF. Written as DNA, the CDR3 is TGTGCCAGCAGTGAATTGAGAGCGGAGACCCAGTACTTC. The variable domain in full, completed from reference TRBV2 and TRBJ2-5, reads EPEVTQTPSHQVTQMGQEVILRCVPISNHLYFYWYRQILGQKVEFLVSFYNNEISEKSEIFDDQFSVERPDGSNFTLKIRSTKLEDSAMYFCASSELRAETQYFGPGTRLLVL.

The V call is TRBV11-2, the J call TRBJ2-5, with a tentative D call TRBD1 (6 bases). This CDR3 region has 17 residues. CDR1 is SGHAT and CDR2 is FQNNGV in the germline V gene. The ends were cut back, 0 bases at V and 0 bases at J, with 14 bases in the middle. CDR3 coding DNA: TGTGCCAGCAGCTTAGACTCTCAGGGGATTTACCAAGAGACCCAGTACTTC. Translation gives CASSLDSQGIYQETQYF.

The chain employs TRBV6-2 or TRBV6-3 and TRBJ2-7; D not resolved. V was pared by 0 bases and J by 5 bases, with 17 bases between. This CDR3 has 16 amino acids. The V gene's germline CDR1 is MNHEY and CDR2 SVGEGT. CDR3 region: CASSYSLAAPDDEQYF. CDR3 sequence (DNA): TGTGCCAGCAGTTACTCGCTTGCGGCGCCCGACGACGAGCAGTACTTC.

The chain recombines TRBV28 with TRBJ1-5; 7 bases are a match to TRBD1. V lost 0 bases, J lost 2 bases, and 4 bases stayed unmatched. CDR1 is MDHEN, CDR2 SYDVKM, per germline. The CDR3 is made up of 16 amino acids. For the CDR3, the DNA is TGTGCCAGCAGTTTATGGGTTGGACAGGGCAATCAGCCCCAGCATTTT. This encodes CASSLWVGQGNQPQHF.

The chain has TRBV4-2 and TRBJ2-1, with 7 bases matching TRBD1. CDR3 length: 16 residues. From germline, CDR1 is LGHNA and CDR2 YNFKEQ. V was pared by 0 bases and J by 8 bases, with 10 bases of the junction left unmatched. The CDR3 region is CASSQEYRGVRDEQFF. DNA for the CDR3: TGTGCCAGCAGCCAAGAGTACAGGGGCGTCCGCGATGAGCAGTTCTTC.

This chain joins TRBV6-5 and TRBJ1-6; no reliable D call. V lost 2 bases to trimming and J lost 8 bases, with 16 bases between them. Germline assignment: CDR1 MNHEY and CDR2 SVGAGI. This CDR3 spans 16 amino acids. The CDR3 DNA is TGTGCCAGCAGTTACCACGGAACAGCCAAGCATTCACCCCTCCACTTT. As protein: CASSYHGTAKHSPLHF.

V gene TRBV19 combines with J gene TRBJ1-1; D possibly corresponds to TRBD1 (6 bases). The CDR3 sequence is 14 residues long. Deletions cut 5 bases from V and 0 bases from J, with 10 bases between. Germline V gene sequence: CDR1 LNHDA, CDR2 SQIVND (reference sequence). Here the CDR3 reads CASSPGHMNTEAFF. The CDR3 region has the DNA TGTGCCAGTAGTCCGGGACACATGAACACTGAAGCTTTCTTT.

The chain has TRBV4-1 and TRBJ1-2, with a tentative D call TRBD1 (6 bases). The CDR3 consists of 16 residues. The germline V gene encodes CDR1 MGHRA and CDR2 YSYEKL. V was pared by 0 bases and J by 8 bases, with 19 bases between. CDR3 sequence reads: CASSQDRQGPLGGYTF. Here the CDR3 DNA reads TGCGCCAGCAGCCAAGATCGTCAGGGGCCCCTCGGGGGCTACACCTTC.

CDR3 region: CASSLAEGAEQYF. The CDR3 DNA reads TGTGCCAGCAGCTTGGCCGAAGGGGCAGAGCAGTACTTC. The chain recombines TRBV5-6 with TRBJ2-7, with D tentatively TRBD1 (5 bases). V gave up 0 bases and J gave up 7 bases, with 11 bases separating them. Germline lookup yields CDR1 SGHDT and CDR2 YYEEEE. CDR3 size: 13 residues.

The genes are TRBV18 and TRBJ2-7; TRBD1 agrees at 9 bases. The CDR3 is made up of 15 amino acids. The V segment lost 3 bases and the J segment 5 bases; nucleotides outside the gene matches: 8. The germline gives CDR1 KGHSH, CDR2 LQKENI. In nucleotides, the CDR3 is TGTGCCAGCTCACCTGCCGGGACAGGGAAGAACGAGCAGTACTTC. Its protein product is CASSPAGTGKNEQYF.

The table lists this clone with a few counts. The chain couples TRBV7-2 to TRBJ1-3; D gene ambiguous. V lost 5 bases, J lost 0 bases, and 14 bases lay in between. The CDR3 totals 16 residues. Germline V gene sequence: CDR1 SGHTA, CDR2 FQGNSA. CDR3 coding DNA: TGTGCCAGCAGCCCCGTGGGAGGGAGCTCTGGAAACACCATATATTTT. Protein sequence: CASSPVGGSSGNTIYF.

In this sample, this clone turned up many times. V gene TRBV3-1 (or the pseudogene TRBV3-2) combines with J gene TRBJ1-6; 7 bases fit TRBD1. The J segment lost 14 bases and the V segment lost 4 bases, leaving 5 bases of the junction unmatched. From germline, CDR1 is LGHDT and CDR2 YNNKEL (reference sequence). The CDR3 extends over 12 amino acids. The CDR3 nucleotides read TGTGCCAGCAGCCTCCTACAGGGGACCCTCCACTTT. This encodes CASSLLQGTLHF.

J is TRBJ1-3 and V is TRBV15; 9 positions match TRBD1. CDR3 length: 17 amino acids. J lost 0 bases, V lost 1 base, and 4 bases had no gene match. Germline V lookup: CDR1 LNHNV, CDR2 YYDKDF (reference sequence). The CDR3 DNA reads as TGTGCCACCAGCAGAGGTGGGACAGGGAACTCTGGAAACACCATATATTTT. This translates into CATSRGGTGNSGNTIYF.

This rearrangement joins TRBV7-2 to TRBJ2-1; the D gene is possibly TRBD2 (5 bases). V was trimmed by 0 bases and J by 15 bases, leaving 15 bases between them. Germline V gene sequence: CDR1 SGHTA, CDR2 FQGNSA. The CDR3 sequence is 13 residues long. The CDR3 region has the DNA TGTGCCAGCAGCTTAGCGGGCCTCCCAGCGGCGTTCTTC. Translated, it gives CASSLAGLPAAFF.

V is TRBV6-5 and J is TRBJ1-4; D unresolved. V lost 11 bases to trimming and J lost 1 base, with 14 bases between them. The CDR3 covers 14 residues. Looked up from germline, CDR1 is MNHEY and CDR2 is SVGAGI. The CDR3 region is CAASSGGTNEKLFF. The CDR3 DNA reads TGTGCCGCCAGCTCCGGAGGAACTAATGAAAAACTGTTTTTT.

This chain uses TRBV19 with TRBJ1-2, with 7 bases fitting TRBD1. Trimming cost V 8 bases and J 4 bases; bases outside gene matches: 13. The CDR3 sequence is 15 residues long. Germline-derived CDR1 and CDR2 are LNHDA and SQIVND (reference sequence). CDR3 protein: CASVSRQGFRYGYTF. The CDR3, as DNA: TGTGCCAGTGTAAGCAGACAGGGTTTTCGCTATGGCTACACCTTC. Full variable domain (remainder filled in from reference TRBV19 and TRBJ1-2): DGGITQSPKYLFRKEGQNVTLSCEQNLNHDAMYWYRQDPGQGLRLIYYSQIVNDFQKGDIAEGYSVSREKKESFPLTVTSAQKNPTAFYLCASVSRQGFRYGYTFGSGTRLTVV.